The rows below give T cell receptor beta chains drawn from one sample of a study of T-cell memory formation after mild COVID-19. Each CDR3 protein gets one entry after TCRdb re-called the 5' RACE reads with MiXCR. This sample yields about 420,000 distinct CDR3 sequences, of which about 22% are seen a single time; 13% belongs to the top ten. The sequenced material came from PBMCs or a T cell subset sorted from them (not recorded which). These receptor sequences come from an adult woman who had mild COVID-19 (a few samples of this study predate the infection). Cell type and time point are not known. Both conserved end residues are part of each CDR3. Fields, in order: CDR3 length, D gene, clone size, V gene, J gene, CDR3 protein, CDR3 DNA. The D gene is left open where the match is weak. Rows give clone size only sometimes, using once, few, many, or a class for an expanded clone.

cdr3_length: 16; d_call: NA; clone_size: few; v_call: TRBV9; j_call: TRBJ2-2; cdr3_aa: CASSVSGVRNTGELFF; cdr3_nt: TGTGCCAGCAGCGTATCGGGGGTACGGAACACCGGGGAGCTGTTTTTT
cdr3_length: 15; d_call: NA; clone_size: few; v_call: TRBV9; j_call: TRBJ2-3; cdr3_aa: CASSVSPSRTDTQYF; cdr3_nt: TGTGCCAGCAGCGTATCTCCTAGTAGGACAGATACGCAGTATTTT
cdr3_length: 15; d_call: NA; clone_size: many; v_call: TRBV24-1; j_call: TRBJ2-1; cdr3_aa: CATSGNYQVRGEQFF; cdr3_nt: TGTGCCACCAGTGGCAACTACCAGGTGCGGGGTGAGCAGTTCTTC
cdr3_length: 16; d_call: NA; clone_size: NA; v_call: TRBV30; j_call: TRBJ2-5; cdr3_aa: CALDRGGRGYWETQYF; cdr3_nt: TGTGCCCTCGACAGGGGAGGGAGAGGATACTGGGAGACCCAGTACTTC
cdr3_length: 15; d_call: NA; clone_size: NA; v_call: TRBV4-2; j_call: TRBJ1-2; cdr3_aa: CASSQDVRDVYGYTF; cdr3_nt: TGTGCCAGCAGCCAAGATGTCCGGGACGTTTATGGCTACACCTTC
cdr3_length: 17; d_call: NA; clone_size: many; v_call: TRBV7-6; j_call: TRBJ2-2; cdr3_aa: CASSRQGSASNTGELFF; cdr3_nt: TGTGCCAGCAGCCGTCAGGGATCGGCCTCGAACACCGGGGAGCTGTTTTTT
cdr3_length: 14; d_call: TRBD1; clone_size: NA; v_call: TRBV12-3/TRBV12-4; j_call: TRBJ2-7; cdr3_aa: CASSPGDRGHEQYF; cdr3_nt: TGTGCCAGCAGTCCGGGGGACAGGGGCCACGAGCAGTACTTC
cdr3_length: 16; d_call: NA; clone_size: NA; v_call: TRBV15; j_call: TRBJ2-1; cdr3_aa: CATSLPAGGLGNEQFF; cdr3_nt: TGTGCCACCAGCCTCCCGGCAGGAGGGTTGGGGAATGAGCAGTTCTTC
cdr3_length: 15; d_call: TRBD1; clone_size: NA; v_call: TRBV28; j_call: TRBJ2-7; cdr3_aa: CASSLRQGQPYEQYF; cdr3_nt: TGTGCCAGCAGTTTGCGACAGGGCCAACCCTACGAGCAGTACTTC
cdr3_length: 15; d_call: NA; clone_size: few; v_call: TRBV20-1; j_call: TRBJ1-5; cdr3_aa: CSARGLRNSNQPQHF; cdr3_nt: TGCAGTGCTAGGGGCCTGCGGAATAGCAATCAGCCCCAGCATTTT
cdr3_length: 15; d_call: TRBD1; clone_size: NA; v_call: TRBV11-2; j_call: TRBJ2-3; cdr3_aa: CASRHPGQGKNTQYF; cdr3_nt: TGTGCCAGCAGACATCCGGGACAGGGTAAAAATACGCAGTATTTT
cdr3_length: 15; d_call: TRBD1; clone_size: NA; v_call: TRBV5-1; j_call: TRBJ1-1; cdr3_aa: CASSSQGGWGTEAFF; cdr3_nt: TGCGCCAGCAGCTCACAGGGGGGTTGGGGCACTGAAGCTTTCTTT
cdr3_length: 12; d_call: NA; clone_size: NA; v_call: TRBV20-1; j_call: TRBJ2-7; cdr3_aa: CSAAVDSYEQYF; cdr3_nt: TGCAGTGCGGCAGTTGACTCCTACGAGCAGTACTTC
cdr3_length: 13; d_call: NA; clone_size: NA; v_call: TRBV11-1; j_call: TRBJ1-5; cdr3_aa: CASSQHQNQPQHF; cdr3_nt: TGTGCCAGCAGCCAACATCAAAATCAGCCCCAGCATTTT
cdr3_length: 15; d_call: TRBD2; clone_size: few; v_call: TRBV5-1; j_call: TRBJ2-1; cdr3_aa: CASSMRGGLRNEQFF; cdr3_nt: TGCGCCAGCTCCATGCGGGGGGGCCTTAGGAATGAGCAGTTCTTC
cdr3_length: 15; d_call: NA; clone_size: NA; v_call: TRBV5-1; j_call: TRBJ1-1; cdr3_aa: CASSLEAGQNTEAFF; cdr3_nt: TGCGCCAGCAGCTTGGAGGCAGGGCAGAACACTGAAGCTTTCTTT
cdr3_length: 16; d_call: TRBD1; clone_size: NA; v_call: TRBV7-8; j_call: TRBJ2-5; cdr3_aa: CASSNRDRGYQETQYF; cdr3_nt: TGTGCCAGCAGCAACCGGGACAGGGGGTACCAAGAGACCCAGTACTTC
cdr3_length: 13; d_call: NA; clone_size: few; v_call: TRBV12-3/TRBV12-4; j_call: TRBJ2-5; cdr3_aa: CASTFGGRETQYF; cdr3_nt: TGTGCCAGCACCTTTGGGGGCCGGGAGACCCAGTACTTC
cdr3_length: 15; d_call: TRBD2; clone_size: NA; v_call: TRBV5-1; j_call: TRBJ2-7; cdr3_aa: CASSTSGSSPSEQYF; cdr3_nt: TGCGCCAGCAGCACCAGCGGGAGCTCTCCCTCCGAGCAGTACTTC
cdr3_length: 15; d_call: TRBD2; clone_size: NA; v_call: TRBV29-1; j_call: TRBJ2-7; cdr3_aa: CSVELAGGNSYEQYF; cdr3_nt: TGCAGCGTTGAACTAGCGGGAGGCAACTCCTACGAGCAGTACTTC
cdr3_length: 15; d_call: NA; clone_size: NA; v_call: TRBV15; j_call: TRBJ2-3; cdr3_aa: CATSRVRGRADTQYF; cdr3_nt: TGTGCCACCAGCAGAGTGAGGGGGAGAGCAGATACGCAGTATTTT
cdr3_length: 14; d_call: NA; clone_size: NA; v_call: TRBV5-1; j_call: TRBJ2-1; cdr3_aa: CASSWPTAYNEQFF; cdr3_nt: TGCGCCAGCAGCTGGCCGACAGCTTACAATGAGCAGTTCTTC
cdr3_length: 12; d_call: NA; clone_size: few; v_call: TRBV7-9; j_call: TRBJ1-1; cdr3_aa: CASSLVPLGAFF; cdr3_nt: TGTGCCAGCAGCTTAGTCCCACTGGGGGCTTTCTTT
cdr3_length: 11; d_call: NA; clone_size: few; v_call: TRBV9; j_call: TRBJ2-2; cdr3_aa: CASASTGELFF; cdr3_nt: TGTGCCAGCGCGAGCACCGGGGAGCTGTTTTTT
cdr3_length: 15; d_call: NA; clone_size: NA; v_call: TRBV6-5; j_call: TRBJ2-1; cdr3_aa: CASSYAALLGDEQFF; cdr3_nt: TGTGCCAGCAGTTACGCGGCCCTCCTAGGCGATGAGCAGTTCTTC
cdr3_length: 14; d_call: NA; clone_size: few; v_call: TRBV2; j_call: TRBJ1-1; cdr3_aa: CASSVLDGNTEAFF; cdr3_nt: TGTGCCAGCAGTGTTTTGGATGGGAACACTGAAGCTTTCTTT
cdr3_length: 16; d_call: NA; clone_size: NA; v_call: TRBV5-4; j_call: TRBJ2-5; cdr3_aa: CASSLKAATLQETQYF; cdr3_nt: TGTGCCAGCAGCTTGAAGGCAGCGACCCTCCAAGAGACCCAGTACTTC
cdr3_length: 17; d_call: TRBD1; clone_size: NA; v_call: TRBV6-6; j_call: TRBJ2-1; cdr3_aa: CASGRNSFGTGGNEQFF; cdr3_nt: TGTGCCAGCGGCAGAAATTCGTTCGGGACAGGGGGCAATGAGCAGTTCTTC
cdr3_length: 14; d_call: TRBD1; clone_size: NA; v_call: TRBV19; j_call: TRBJ2-3; cdr3_aa: CASSMTGSTDTQYF; cdr3_nt: TGTGCCAGTAGTATGACAGGGAGCACAGATACGCAGTATTTT
cdr3_length: 14; d_call: NA; clone_size: few; v_call: TRBV24-1; j_call: TRBJ2-1; cdr3_aa: CATSVGQINNEQFF; cdr3_nt: TGTGCCACCAGTGTAGGGCAGATTAACAATGAGCAGTTCTTC
cdr3_length: 14; d_call: NA; clone_size: NA; v_call: TRBV10-3; j_call: TRBJ2-3; cdr3_aa: CATLRLGTTDTQYF; cdr3_nt: TGTGCCACACTCCGCCTGGGGACTACAGATACGCAGTATTTT
cdr3_length: 12; d_call: NA; clone_size: few; v_call: TRBV3-1; j_call: TRBJ1-2; cdr3_aa: CASSSRGHGYTF; cdr3_nt: TGTGCCAGCAGCTCCCGGGGGCATGGCTACACCTTC
cdr3_length: 14; d_call: NA; clone_size: NA; v_call: TRBV5-1; j_call: TRBJ2-7; cdr3_aa: CASSFRYPTVEQYF; cdr3_nt: TGCGCCAGCAGCTTCAGGTACCCTACGGTCGAGCAGTACTTC
cdr3_length: 12; d_call: NA; clone_size: NA; v_call: TRBV7-9; j_call: TRBJ1-1; cdr3_aa: CASKRDFTEAFF; cdr3_nt: TGTGCCAGCAAAAGGGATTTCACTGAAGCTTTCTTT
cdr3_length: 15; d_call: NA; clone_size: many; v_call: TRBV12-3/TRBV12-4; j_call: TRBJ2-7; cdr3_aa: CASSPSRRRSYEQYF; cdr3_nt: TGTGCCAGCAGCCCCTCTCGGCGGAGATCCTACGAGCAGTACTTC
cdr3_length: 14; d_call: NA; clone_size: NA; v_call: TRBV19; j_call: TRBJ2-7; cdr3_aa: CASITRDRAYEQYF; cdr3_nt: TGTGCCAGTATTACGAGGGACCGGGCCTACGAGCAGTACTTC
cdr3_length: 17; d_call: NA; clone_size: few; v_call: TRBV11-2; j_call: TRBJ2-3; cdr3_aa: CASSYPGRRGDTDTQYF; cdr3_nt: TGTGCCAGCAGCTACCCCGGTCGGCGGGGAGACACAGATACGCAGTATTTT
cdr3_length: 14; d_call: NA; clone_size: NA; v_call: TRBV7-9; j_call: TRBJ1-4; cdr3_aa: CASSPWEVDEKLFF; cdr3_nt: TGTGCCAGCAGCCCCTGGGAGGTGGATGAAAAACTGTTTTTT
cdr3_length: 15; d_call: TRBD1; clone_size: NA; v_call: TRBV4-1; j_call: TRBJ1-2; cdr3_aa: CASSQGWDSPYGYTF; cdr3_nt: TGCGCCAGCAGCCAAGGTTGGGACAGCCCTTATGGCTACACCTTC
cdr3_length: 16; d_call: TRBD1; clone_size: NA; v_call: TRBV5-1; j_call: TRBJ2-5; cdr3_aa: CASSLVAGGLVETQYF; cdr3_nt: TGCGCCAGCAGCTTGGTGGCAGGGGGCTTAGTGGAGACCCAGTACTTC
cdr3_length: 14; d_call: NA; clone_size: few; v_call: TRBV9; j_call: TRBJ2-1; cdr3_aa: CASGGLSSYNEQFF; cdr3_nt: TGTGCCAGCGGAGGACTTAGCTCCTACAATGAGCAGTTCTTC
cdr3_length: 14; d_call: NA; clone_size: few; v_call: TRBV20-1; j_call: TRBJ2-4; cdr3_aa: CSASRTGAKNIQYF; cdr3_nt: TGCAGTGCTTCGCGGACGGGGGCCAAAAACATTCAGTACTTC
cdr3_length: 12; d_call: NA; clone_size: few; v_call: TRBV3-1; j_call: TRBJ2-7; cdr3_aa: CASSQVGHEQYF; cdr3_nt: TGTGCCAGCAGCCAAGTAGGTCACGAGCAGTACTTC
cdr3_length: 14; d_call: NA; clone_size: NA; v_call: TRBV6-5; j_call: TRBJ1-2; cdr3_aa: CASSPVTGRYGYTF; cdr3_nt: TGTGCCAGCTCACCGGTAACAGGGCGGTATGGCTACACCTTC
cdr3_length: 12; d_call: NA; clone_size: NA; v_call: TRBV6-5; j_call: TRBJ1-1; cdr3_aa: CASYEPGTEAFF; cdr3_nt: TGTGCCAGCTACGAACCGGGAACTGAAGCTTTCTTT
cdr3_length: 15; d_call: TRBD2; clone_size: NA; v_call: TRBV7-3; j_call: TRBJ2-2; cdr3_aa: CASSLSSGGVSELFF; cdr3_nt: TGTGCCAGCAGCTTATCTAGCGGGGGCGTTTCGGAGCTGTTTTTT
cdr3_length: 11; d_call: NA; clone_size: NA; v_call: TRBV12-3/TRBV12-4; j_call: TRBJ2-1; cdr3_aa: CASSLVHEQFF; cdr3_nt: TGTGCCAGCAGCCTTGTTCATGAGCAGTTCTTC
cdr3_length: 12; d_call: NA; clone_size: many; v_call: TRBV7-9; j_call: TRBJ2-1; cdr3_aa: CASIGVSNEQFF; cdr3_nt: TGTGCCAGCATCGGGGTTTCCAATGAGCAGTTCTTC
cdr3_length: 13; d_call: NA; clone_size: few; v_call: TRBV5-1; j_call: TRBJ2-5; cdr3_aa: CASSLSSQETQYF; cdr3_nt: TGCGCCAGCAGTCTGTCCAGCCAAGAGACCCAGTACTTC
cdr3_length: 11; d_call: NA; clone_size: few; v_call: TRBV12-3/TRBV12-4; j_call: TRBJ2-1; cdr3_aa: CASSYYGEQFF; cdr3_nt: TGTGCCAGCAGTTATTACGGTGAGCAGTTCTTC
cdr3_length: 14; d_call: NA; clone_size: NA; v_call: TRBV7-6; j_call: TRBJ2-2; cdr3_aa: CACGPGQGAGELFF; cdr3_nt: TGTGCCTGCGGACCGGGACAAGGGGCCGGGGAGCTGTTTTTT
cdr3_length: 16; d_call: NA; clone_size: few; v_call: TRBV9; j_call: TRBJ2-2; cdr3_aa: CASSVSWELVTGELFF; cdr3_nt: TGTGCCAGCAGCGTGTCATGGGAATTGGTCACCGGGGAGCTGTTTTTT
cdr3_length: 17; d_call: NA; clone_size: NA; v_call: TRBV19; j_call: TRBJ2-2; cdr3_aa: CASINTALRRNTGELFF; cdr3_nt: TGTGCCAGTATCAATACGGCGCTGAGACGGAACACCGGGGAGCTGTTTTTT
cdr3_length: 15; d_call: NA; clone_size: NA; v_call: TRBV7-6; j_call: TRBJ2-5; cdr3_aa: CASSLHRGHQETQYF; cdr3_nt: TGTGCCAGCAGCTTACACCGGGGCCACCAAGAGACCCAGTACTTC
cdr3_length: 15; d_call: TRBD1; clone_size: NA; v_call: TRBV7-6; j_call: TRBJ2-1; cdr3_aa: CASSLAIRGLYEQFF; cdr3_nt: TGTGCCAGCAGCTTAGCGATTAGGGGGCTGTATGAGCAGTTCTTC